This passage covers 23 T cell receptor beta chains from one sample sequenced in a study of TIL therapy for anti-PD-1-resistant metastatic lung cancer. The immunoSEQ assay was v3. The method was immunoSEQ multiplex PCR; TCRdb's version includes in-frame clones alone and lacks a portion of them. The sample lists around 55,000 clones; approximately 78% were seen once. Time point specified: pre-treatment sample, taken before nivolumab and TIL therapy. The material was blood, obtained at baseline. The receptors were sampled from a person aged 25 to 85 with non-small cell lung cancer.

The V gene is TRBV3-1 (or the pseudogene TRBV3-2), the J gene TRBJ2-3; 9 nucleotides agree with TRBD2. Trimming cost V 4 bases and J 0 bases; bases outside gene matches: 11. Germline CDR1 and CDR2: LGHDT and YNNKEL (reference sequence). The CDR3 is made up of 18 amino acids. DNA of the CDR3: TGTGCCAGCAGCCGCGCCTTAGCGGGGGACCCCAGCACAGATACGCAGTATTTT. Translating gives CASSRALAGDPSTDTQYF.

This clone came up a few times. V and J are TRBV5-6 and TRBJ2-7; TRBD1 aligns across 8 bases. The CDR3 is 15 amino acids. V lost 0 bases and J lost 4; bases outside the gene matches: 6. Germline CDR1 is SGHDT and CDR2 is YYEEEE. In nucleotides, the CDR3 is TGTGCCAGCAGCTTGGAGGACAGGGCCTCGTACGAGCAGTACTTC. The encoded protein is CASSLEDRASYEQYF.

The chain couples TRBV5-6 to TRBJ2-1; D call uncertain. The CDR3 sequence is 16 residues long. V lost 4 bases and J lost 10, with 24 bases in between. Germline-derived CDR1 and CDR2 are SGHDT and YYEEEE. This CDR3 reads CASSRPVSQFPREQFF. CDR3 coding DNA: TGTGCCAGCAGCCGTCCCGTCAGTCAGTTCCCGCGGGAGCAGTTCTTC. The variable domain in full, completed from reference TRBV5-6 and TRBJ2-1, reads DAGVTQSPTHLIKTRGQQVTLRCSPKSGHDTVSWYQQALGQGPQFIFQYYEEEERQRGNFPDRFSGHQFPNYSSELNVNALLLGDSALYLCASSRPVSQFPREQFFGPGTRLTVL.

The V call is TRBV27, the J call TRBJ1-2; D is perhaps TRBD1 (5 bases). The CDR3 is 15 amino acids. V was trimmed by 1 base and J by 4 bases, leaving 13 bases between them. CDR1 and CDR2 from the germline V gene are MNHEY and SMNVEV (reference sequence). The CDR3 DNA reads as TGTGCCAGCAGTTTATACGGGGACCCAGGCTATGGCTACACCTTC. Translated, it gives CASSLYGDPGYGYTF.

The chain is built from TRBV10-3 and TRBJ2-1; TRBD1 is a possible D gene (5 bases). The CDR3 totals 14 residues. Germline CDR1 is ENHRY and CDR2 is SYGVKD. The V and J ends lost 8 bases and 0 bases respectively, with 11 bases between them. The CDR3 spells CAIAPGHSYNEQFF. The DNA for the CDR3 is TGTGCCATCGCCCCAGGACACTCCTACAATGAGCAGTTCTTC.

The V and J genes are TRBV11-2 and TRBJ2-7, with 9 bases that match TRBD1. V dropped 5 bases and J dropped 2; count of bases not matched to a gene: 4. The CDR3 spans 14 residues. From germline, CDR1 is SGHAT and CDR2 FQNNGV. CDR3 sequence reads: CASSTGTGTYEQYF. In DNA form, the CDR3 reads TGTGCCAGCAGCACTGGGACAGGGACCTACGAGCAGTACTTC. The whole variable domain, filled in from reference TRBV11-2 and TRBJ2-7, reads EAGVAQSPRYKIIEKRQSVAFWCNPISGHATLYWYQQILGQGPKLLIQFQNNGVVDDSQLPKDRFSAERLKGVDSTLKIQPAKLEDSAVYLCASSTGTGTYEQYFGPGTRLTVT.

The chain links TRBV19 to TRBJ1-3, with D uncertain. Trimming removed 8 bases at V and 0 bases at J, with 5 bases between. This CDR3 is 12 amino acids long. Looked up from germline, CDR1 is LNHDA and CDR2 is SQIVND (reference sequence). CDR3 sequence: CASRSSGNTIYF. The CDR3 DNA reads TGTGCCAGTCGGTCCTCTGGAAACACCATATATTTT.

This rearrangement joins TRBV11-1 to TRBJ2-1; the D call may be TRBD1 or TRBD2 (5 bases each). Germline V gives CDR1 SGHAT, CDR2 FQDESV (reference sequence). This CDR3 is built from 16 residues. Trimming removed 5 bases at V and 0 bases at J, with 14 bases between. CDR3 loop: CASSPGRGRSYNEQFF. CDR3 sequence (DNA): TGTGCCAGCAGCCCCGGACGGGGACGCTCCTACAATGAGCAGTTCTTC.

The J gene is TRBJ1-5, the V gene TRBV27; D is possibly TRBD1 (5 bases). The CDR3 has 12 residues. The V and J ends lost 5 bases and 7 bases respectively, with 9 bases between them. Germline assignment: CDR1 MNHEY and CDR2 SMNVEV (reference sequence). CDR3 in amino acids: CASSPQGQPQHF. DNA for the CDR3: TGTGCCAGCAGTCCCCAGGGCCAGCCCCAGCATTTT.

The chain links TRBV28 to TRBJ1-6; perhaps TRBD1 as D (6 bases). The CDR3 has 16 residues. Germline assignment: CDR1 MDHEN and CDR2 SYDVKM. The V end lost 2 bases, the J end lost 6 bases, and 14 bases lay between the germline ends. CDR3 bases: TGTGCCAGCAGTTTACTGGCAGGGGAGACTAATTCACCCCTCCACTTT. Translation gives CASSLLAGETNSPLHF.

This chain joins TRBV6-5 and TRBJ2-5, with a possible D match to TRBD1 (6 bases). The germline V gene has CDR1 MNHEY and CDR2 SVGAGI. The ends were cut back, 0 bases at V and 2 bases at J, with 10 bases in the middle. The CDR3 covers 15 residues. The CDR3 nucleotides read TGTGCCAGCAGTTACTCAGGGACACAACAAGAGACCCAGTACTTC. Amino acid sequence: CASSYSGTQQETQYF.

This chain links TRBV7-9 with TRBJ1-5; no clear D gene. Germline CDR1 SEHNR, CDR2 FQNEAQ (reference sequence). There are 15 residues in the CDR3. The V end was cut by 4 bases, the J end by 0 bases, with 10 bases between. The CDR3 coding sequence is TGTGCCAGCAGCTCGGGCCCCAATAGCAATCAGCCCCAGCATTTT. Residues: CASSSGPNSNQPQHF. The full variable domain, in which reference TRBV7-9 and TRBJ1-5 provide the parts outside the CDR3, is DTGVSQNPRHKITKRGQNVTFRCDPISEHNRLYWYRQTLGQGPEFLTYFQNEAQLEKSRLLSDRFSAERPKGSFSTLEIQRTEQGDSAMYLCASSSGPNSNQPQHFGDGTRLSIL.

The rearrangement links TRBV28 to TRBJ1-2; a weak D match, TRBD1 (6 bases). The CDR3 sequence is 13 residues long. V lost 7 bases to trimming and J lost 8 bases, with 17 bases between them. Germline V gene data show CDR1 as MDHEN and CDR2 as SYDVKM. CDR3 loop: CASIGTTVGGYTF. The CDR3 nucleotides read TGTGCCAGCATCGGGACAACGGTAGGAGGCTACACCTTC.

The chain uses TRBV30 and TRBJ1-2, with 10 bases that match TRBD1. Losses at the gene ends were 0 bases for V and 5 bases for J; bases not matched to a gene: 9. Germline-derived CDR1 and CDR2 are GTSNPN and SVGIG (reference sequence). The CDR3 is 16 amino acids. In DNA, the CDR3 is TGTGCCTGGAGTGTACCGGTTGACAGGGGGCGTTATGGCTACACCTTC. This encodes CAWSVPVDRGRYGYTF.

V and J are TRBV9 and TRBJ2-5; D is undetermined. The CDR3 spans 15 residues. Germline V gene data show CDR1 as SGDLS and CDR2 as YYNGEE. V was cut by 2 bases and J by 5 bases, with 16 bases left in between. CDR3 sequence reads: CASSVTIGVSETQYF. The CDR3 DNA reads TGTGCCAGCAGCGTTACTATCGGTGTTTCGGAGACCCAGTACTTC. Supplemented by reference TRBV9 and TRBJ2-5, the full variable domain reads DSGVTQTPKHLITATGQRVTLRCSPRSGDLSVYWYQQSLDQGLQFLIQYYNGEERAKGNILERFSAQQFPDLHSELNLSSLELGDSALYFCASSVTIGVSETQYFGPGTRLLVL.

The chain recombines TRBV4-3 with TRBJ2-7, with TRBD2 matching over 9 bases. V lost 3 bases, J lost 1 base, and 4 bases stayed unmatched. This CDR3 contains 15 residues. Germline CDR1 and CDR2: LGHNA and YSLEER. The CDR3 coding sequence is TGCGCCAGCAGCCACACTAGCGGGCGTTCCTACGAGCAGTACTTC. Translated, it gives CASSHTSGRSYEQYF.

The chain employs TRBV18 and TRBJ2-3; possibly TRBD1 for D (6 bases). CDR1 is KGHSH and CDR2 is LQKENI in the germline V gene. The CDR3 loop spans 14 amino acids. Trimming pared 6 bases from V and 4 bases from J, leaving 14 bases between. The DNA of the CDR3 is TGTGCCAGCTCTGTGTTGGCAGGGGCAGATACGCAGTATTTT. This sequence encodes CASSVLAGADTQYF. Drawing the rest from reference TRBV18 and TRBJ2-3, the complete variable domain is NAGVMQNPRHLVRRRGQEARLRCSPMKGHSHVYWYRQLPEEGLKFMVYLQKENIIDESGMPKERFSAEFPKEGPSILRIQQVVRGDSAAYFCASSVLAGADTQYFGPGTRLTVL.

The gene calls are TRBV28 and TRBJ2-7; 8 bases align to TRBD1. This CDR3 has 16 amino acids. V lost 6 bases to trimming and J lost 5 bases; unmatched junction nucleotides: 15. CDR1 is MDHEN, CDR2 SYDVKM, per germline. Here the CDR3 DNA reads TGTGCCAGCAGCTCAGGGCGGTTGAGACAGGGGAACGAGCAGTACTTC. Its translation: CASSSGRLRQGNEQYF.

This clone has more than one count but fewer than ten. The gene calls are TRBV5-4 and TRBJ2-5; D remains ambiguous. The V gene lost 4 bases and the J gene lost 6 bases, with 13 bases spanning the gap. The CDR3 sequence is 13 residues long. Per germline, CDR1 SGHNT and CDR2 YYREEE (reference sequence). CDR3: CASSPTRRQTQYF. Here the CDR3 DNA reads TGTGCCAGCAGCCCCACTCGACGGCAGACCCAGTACTTC.

V usage is TRBV6-5 and J usage is TRBJ2-1; 7 bases are a match to TRBD1. The V gene's germline CDR1 is MNHEY and CDR2 SVGAGI. The V segment lost 2 bases and the J segment 9 bases; nucleotides outside the gene matches: 4. This CDR3 spans 13 amino acids. This chain's CDR3 is CASSYQRTGEQFF. The CDR3 DNA reads as TGTGCCAGCAGTTACCAACGGACAGGTGAGCAGTTCTTC.

This clone has just one count. This rearrangement joins TRBV11-2 to TRBJ2-1, with 11 bases lining up with TRBD2. Germline V gives CDR1 SGHAT, CDR2 FQNNGV. Trimming removed 5 bases from V and 7 bases from J; junction bases left unmatched: 7. CDR3 size: 15 residues. The CDR3 region has the DNA TGTGCCAGCAGCCTCACTAGCGGGAGTGGAAATGAGCAGTTCTTC. It specifies CASSLTSGSGNEQFF.

The rearrangement joins TRBV7-9 to TRBJ2-5, with D perhaps TRBD1 or TRBD2 (5 bases each). V lost 5 bases and J 5 bases, leaving 18 bases between the germline ends. The CDR3 consists of 15 residues. The germline V gene has CDR1 SEHNR and CDR2 FQNEAQ (reference sequence). CDR3 in DNA: TGTGCCAGCAGCCTCGGGACCTCAGGGTGGGAGACCCAGTACTTC. It specifies CASSLGTSGWETQYF.

This clone has just one count. This rearrangement joins TRBV4-1 to TRBJ2-7; D unresolved. There are 17 residues in the CDR3. Trimming left V 1 base short and J 2 bases short, with 18 bases between. Germline CDR1 MGHRA, CDR2 YSYEKL. CDR3 region: CASSQGRRQGRTYEQYF. In DNA, the CDR3 is TGCGCCAGCAGCCAAGGCCGTCGCCAAGGCCGTACCTACGAGCAGTACTTC.